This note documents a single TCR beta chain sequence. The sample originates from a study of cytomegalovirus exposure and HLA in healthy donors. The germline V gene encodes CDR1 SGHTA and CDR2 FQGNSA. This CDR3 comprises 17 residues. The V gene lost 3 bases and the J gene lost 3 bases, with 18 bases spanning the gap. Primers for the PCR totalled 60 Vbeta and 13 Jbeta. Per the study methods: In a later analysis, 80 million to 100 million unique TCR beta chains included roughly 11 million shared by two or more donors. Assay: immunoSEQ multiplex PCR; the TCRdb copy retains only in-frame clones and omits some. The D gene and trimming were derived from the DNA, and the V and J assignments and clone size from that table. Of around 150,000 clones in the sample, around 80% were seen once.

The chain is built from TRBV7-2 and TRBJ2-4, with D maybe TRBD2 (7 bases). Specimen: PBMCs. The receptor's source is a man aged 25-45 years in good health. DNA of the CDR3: TGTGCCAGCAGCTTTAGTAATAAGGGAGGGGGCAAAAACATTCAGTACTTC. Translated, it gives CASSFSNKGGGKNIQYF.